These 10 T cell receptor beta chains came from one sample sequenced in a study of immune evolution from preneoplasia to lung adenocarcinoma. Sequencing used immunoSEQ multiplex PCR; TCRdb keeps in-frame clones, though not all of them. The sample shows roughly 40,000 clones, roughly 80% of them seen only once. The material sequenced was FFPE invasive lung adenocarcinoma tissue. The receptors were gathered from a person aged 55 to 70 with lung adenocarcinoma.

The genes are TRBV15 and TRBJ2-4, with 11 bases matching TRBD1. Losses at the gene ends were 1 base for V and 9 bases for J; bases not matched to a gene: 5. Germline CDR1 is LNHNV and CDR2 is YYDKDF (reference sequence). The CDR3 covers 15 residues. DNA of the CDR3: TGTGCCACCAGCAGAGCCGGACAGGGGGCTACCATTCAGTACTTC. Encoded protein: CATSRAGQGATIQYF.

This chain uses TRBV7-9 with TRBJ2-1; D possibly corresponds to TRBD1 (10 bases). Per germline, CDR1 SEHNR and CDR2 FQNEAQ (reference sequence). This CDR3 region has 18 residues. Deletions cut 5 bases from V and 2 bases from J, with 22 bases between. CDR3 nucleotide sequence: TGTGCCAGCAGCCGGGGACAGGGGAGACTAGCGGCCTACAATGAGCAGTTCTTC. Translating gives CASSRGQGRLAAYNEQFF.

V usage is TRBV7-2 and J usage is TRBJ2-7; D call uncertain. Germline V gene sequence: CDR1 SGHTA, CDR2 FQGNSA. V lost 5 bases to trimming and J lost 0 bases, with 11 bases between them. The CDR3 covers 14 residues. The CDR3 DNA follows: TGTGCCAGCAGCCCACGGTGGGTCTCCTACGAGCAGTACTTC. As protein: CASSPRWVSYEQYF.

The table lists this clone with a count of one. CDR3 sequence (DNA): TGTGCCAGCGGCCAGGGTTATACCGGGGAGCTGTTTTTT. Residues: CASGQGYTGELFF. The J gene is TRBJ2-2, the V gene TRBV2, with a possible D match to TRBD1 (5 bases). The CDR3 runs 13 residues. The V gene's germline CDR1 is SNHLY and CDR2 FYNNEI. V was trimmed by 8 bases and J by 5 bases, leaving 12 bases between them.

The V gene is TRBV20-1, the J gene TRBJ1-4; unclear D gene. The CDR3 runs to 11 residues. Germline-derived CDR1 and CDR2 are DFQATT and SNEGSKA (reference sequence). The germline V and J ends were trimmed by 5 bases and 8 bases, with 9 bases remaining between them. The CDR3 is CSAQAAEKLFF. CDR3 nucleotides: TGCAGTGCTCAGGCGGCCGAAAAACTGTTTTTT.

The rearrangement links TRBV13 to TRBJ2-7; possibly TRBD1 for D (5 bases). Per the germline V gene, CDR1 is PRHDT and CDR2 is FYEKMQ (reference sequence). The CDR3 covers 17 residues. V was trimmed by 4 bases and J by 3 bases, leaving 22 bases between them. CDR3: CASSSRFDREGSYEQYF. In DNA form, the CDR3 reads TGTGCCAGCAGCTCCAGATTCGACAGAGAAGGTAGCTACGAGCAGTACTTC.

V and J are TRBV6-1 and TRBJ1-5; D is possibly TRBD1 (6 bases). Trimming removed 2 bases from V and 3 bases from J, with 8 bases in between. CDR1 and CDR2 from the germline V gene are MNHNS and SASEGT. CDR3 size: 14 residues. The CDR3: CASSEPGANQPQHF. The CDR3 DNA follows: TGTGCCAGCAGTGAACCAGGGGCCAATCAGCCCCAGCATTTT.

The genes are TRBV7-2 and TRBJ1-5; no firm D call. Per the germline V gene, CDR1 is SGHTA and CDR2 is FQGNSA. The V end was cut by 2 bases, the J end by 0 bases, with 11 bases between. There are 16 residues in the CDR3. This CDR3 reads CASSLSSGPSNQPQHF. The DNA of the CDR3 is TGTGCCAGCAGCTTATCATCGGGTCCTAGCAATCAGCCCCAGCATTTT. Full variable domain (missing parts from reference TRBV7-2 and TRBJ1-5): GAGVSQSPSNKVTEKGKDVELRCDPISGHTALYWYRQSLGQGLEFLIYFQGNSAPDKSGLPSDRFSAERTGGSVSTLTIQRTQQEDSAVYLCASSLSSGPSNQPQHFGDGTRLSIL.

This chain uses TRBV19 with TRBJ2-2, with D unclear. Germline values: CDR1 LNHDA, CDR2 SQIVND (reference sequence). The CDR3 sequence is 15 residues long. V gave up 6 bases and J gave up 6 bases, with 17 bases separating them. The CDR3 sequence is CASSSTQTPAGELFF. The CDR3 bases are TGTGCCAGTAGCTCCACCCAAACCCCAGCCGGGGAGCTGTTTTTT. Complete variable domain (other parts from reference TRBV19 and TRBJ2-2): DGGITQSPKYLFRKEGQNVTLSCEQNLNHDAMYWYRQDPGQGLRLIYYSQIVNDFQKGDIAEGYSVSREKKESFPLTVTSAQKNPTAFYLCASSSTQTPAGELFFGEGSRLTVL.

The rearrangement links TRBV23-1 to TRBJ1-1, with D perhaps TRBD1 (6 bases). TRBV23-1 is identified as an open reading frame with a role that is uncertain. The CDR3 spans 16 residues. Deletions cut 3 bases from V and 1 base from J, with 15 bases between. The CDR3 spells CASSQGALTQNTEAFF. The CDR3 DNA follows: TGCGCCAGCAGTCAGGGGGCTCTAACCCAGAACACTGAAGCTTTCTTT.